The 13 T cell receptor beta chains listed next were all sequenced from one sample in a study of shared clonotypes between healthy human individuals. Generated by immunoSEQ multiplex PCR, the TCRdb table keeps only in-frame clones and is missing some. The repertoire has about 380,000 clones, approximately 97% of them found once; the top ten carry around 0.3%. Sequencing was done on a sample of memory CD8+ T cells sorted from blood. Regarding subset: CD45RO+ cells pooled with CCR7-negative TemRA cells. These receptors all come from a young man in good health.

The rearrangement uses TRBV2 and TRBJ2-3; D possibly corresponds to TRBD1 (6 bases). There are 15 residues in the CDR3. The ends were cut back, 4 bases at V and 1 base at J, with 12 bases in the middle. The germline CDR1 and CDR2 sequences are SNHLY and FYNNEI. CDR3 region: CASSVEQGGTDTQYF. CDR3 DNA: TGTGCCAGCAGTGTGGAACAGGGTGGCACAGATACGCAGTATTTT.

This chain connects TRBV25-1 to TRBJ2-6; D perhaps matches TRBD1 (5 bases). V was clipped by 2 bases and J by 0 bases, with 8 bases between them. CDR1 is MGHDK, CDR2 SYGVNS, per germline. This CDR3 spans 16 amino acids. The CDR3 DNA reads as TGTGCCAGCAGTGAACGGCAGGGCTCTGGGGCCAACGTCCTGACTTTC. Residues: CASSERQGSGANVLTF.

The V call is TRBV11-2, the J call TRBJ2-7; D is unresolved. The V gene's germline CDR1 is SGHAT and CDR2 FQNNGV. V was shortened by 0 bases and J by 3 bases, with 3 bases between the two germline ends. This CDR3 is 12 amino acids long. CDR3 bases: TGTGCCAGCAGCTTAGACAACTACGAGCAGTACTTC. It codes for CASSLDNYEQYF.

The chain employs TRBV19 and TRBJ2-3; a weak D match, TRBD1 (6 bases). The germline V gene has CDR1 LNHDA and CDR2 SQIVND (reference sequence). The V and J ends lost 4 bases and 5 bases respectively, with 10 bases between them. The length of the CDR3 is 13 residues. Here the CDR3 reads CASSTGAGDTQYF. For the CDR3, the DNA is TGTGCCAGTAGTACAGGGGCGGGAGATACGCAGTATTTT. Filled out from reference TRBV19 and TRBJ2-3, the complete variable domain reads DGGITQSPKYLFRKEGQNVTLSCEQNLNHDAMYWYRQDPGQGLRLIYYSQIVNDFQKGDIAEGYSVSREKKESFPLTVTSAQKNPTAFYLCASSTGAGDTQYFGPGTRLTVL.

As DNA, the CDR3 is TGTGCCAGCAGCTTAAGACCAGGGACGGAGACCCAGTACTTC. Its protein is CASSLRPGTETQYF. V and J are TRBV7-3 and TRBJ2-5; D is possibly TRBD1 or TRBD2 (5 bases each). The CDR3 extends over 14 amino acids. V lost 1 base to trimming and J lost 5 bases, with 11 bases between them. Germline V gene sequence: CDR1 SGHTA, CDR2 FQGTGA.

The chain is built from TRBV21-1 and TRBJ2-7; the listed D gene, TRBD1, was not tested against the DNA. TRBV21-1 is designated a pseudogene. The CDR3 is 16 residues long. CDR3 in DNA: TGTGCCAGCAGCAAAATTGGGGGCAGGGTAGTCTACGAGCAGTACTTC. This gives the protein CASSKIGGRVVYEQYF.

This clone was found once. The V and J genes are TRBV11-3 and TRBJ2-2, with 7 bases that match TRBD2. CDR3 size: 16 residues. Germline CDR1 and CDR2: SGHNT and YENEEA. Trimming removed 1 base from V and 2 bases from J; junction bases left unmatched: 4. CDR3 loop: CASSLGEGTNTGELFF. CDR3 bases: TGTGCCAGCAGCTTAGGGGAGGGAACTAACACCGGGGAGCTGTTTTTT.

The gene calls are TRBV5-1 and TRBJ2-1, with TRBD1 matching 10 bases. CDR3 length equals 15 residues. Per germline, CDR1 SGHRS and CDR2 YFSETQ. With V trimmed by 4 bases and J by 6 bases, 7 bases remained unmatched. The CDR3 sequence is CASSLGTGALNEQFF. CDR3 in DNA: TGCGCCAGCAGCCTAGGGACAGGGGCCCTCAATGAGCAGTTCTTC. The full variable domain, in which reference TRBV5-1 and TRBJ2-1 provide the parts outside the CDR3, is KAGVTQTPRYLIKTRGQQVTLSCSPISGHRSVSWYQQTPGQGLQFLFEYFSETQRNKGNFPGRFSGRQFSNSRSEMNVSTLELGDSALYLCASSLGTGALNEQFFGPGTRLTVL.

This clone occurred a few times. The rearrangement uses TRBV9 and TRBJ2-2, with TRBD2 matching over 8 bases. The V segment lost 0 bases and the J segment 1 base; nucleotides outside the gene matches: 2. The V gene's germline CDR1 is SGDLS and CDR2 YYNGEE. This CDR3 is built from 16 residues. CDR3 DNA: TGTGCCAGCAGCGTAGCTACTAGCGGGAACACCGGGGAGCTGTTTTTT. Protein product: CASSVATSGNTGELFF.

The rearrangement links TRBV11-2 to TRBJ2-2; D is possibly TRBD2 (6 bases). The germline CDR1 and CDR2 sequences are SGHAT and FQNNGV. The germline V and J ends were trimmed by 5 bases and 4 bases, with 11 bases remaining between them. This CDR3 contains 14 residues. As DNA, the CDR3 is TGTGCCAGCAGCAGACCCGGGGGCACCGGGGAGCTGTTTTTT. Its protein is CASSRPGGTGELFF.

This clone has a handful of counts. The chain combines TRBV7-2 with TRBJ2-7; either TRBD1 or TRBD2 may supply D (5 bases each). CDR3 length: 14 residues. In germline, CDR1 is SGHTA, CDR2 FQGNSA. V was pared by 1 base and J by 2 bases, with 9 bases between. The CDR3 DNA is TGTGCCAGCAGCTTAGTTCGGGACGCCTACGAGCAGTACTTC. Its translation: CASSLVRDAYEQYF.

The chain links TRBV5-1 to TRBJ2-1; 10 bases are shared with TRBD2. The J segment lost 12 bases and the V segment lost 1 base, leaving 7 bases of the junction unmatched. The CDR3 consists of 14 residues. Germline V gives CDR1 SGHRS, CDR2 YFSETQ. The CDR3 DNA sequence: TGCGCCAGCAGCTTGACCCCAGCGGGAGGGGTGCAGTTCTTC. This translates into CASSLTPAGGVQFF.

V and J are TRBV18 and TRBJ2-2; the match to TRBD1 covers 7 bases. Per the germline V gene, CDR1 is KGHSH and CDR2 is LQKENI. Unmatched junction bases numbered 5, after V lost 3 bases and J lost 4 bases. This CDR3 has 15 residues. CDR3 loop: CASSPDRAATGELFF. Written as DNA, the CDR3 is TGTGCCAGCTCACCCGACAGGGCGGCCACCGGGGAGCTGTTTTTT.